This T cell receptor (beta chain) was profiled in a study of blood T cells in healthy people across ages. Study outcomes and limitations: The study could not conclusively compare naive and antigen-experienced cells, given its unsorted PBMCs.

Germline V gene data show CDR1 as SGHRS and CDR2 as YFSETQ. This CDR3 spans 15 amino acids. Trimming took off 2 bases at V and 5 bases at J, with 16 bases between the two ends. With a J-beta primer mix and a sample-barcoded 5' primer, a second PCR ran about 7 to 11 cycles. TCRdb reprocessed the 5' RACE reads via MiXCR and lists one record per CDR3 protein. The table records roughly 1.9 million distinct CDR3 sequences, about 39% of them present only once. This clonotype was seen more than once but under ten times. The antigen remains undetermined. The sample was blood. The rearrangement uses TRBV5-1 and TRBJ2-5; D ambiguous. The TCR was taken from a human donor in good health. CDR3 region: CASSFSAGTGETQYF. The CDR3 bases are TGCGCCAGCAGCTTCTCGGCAGGTACTGGGGAGACCCAGTACTTC.